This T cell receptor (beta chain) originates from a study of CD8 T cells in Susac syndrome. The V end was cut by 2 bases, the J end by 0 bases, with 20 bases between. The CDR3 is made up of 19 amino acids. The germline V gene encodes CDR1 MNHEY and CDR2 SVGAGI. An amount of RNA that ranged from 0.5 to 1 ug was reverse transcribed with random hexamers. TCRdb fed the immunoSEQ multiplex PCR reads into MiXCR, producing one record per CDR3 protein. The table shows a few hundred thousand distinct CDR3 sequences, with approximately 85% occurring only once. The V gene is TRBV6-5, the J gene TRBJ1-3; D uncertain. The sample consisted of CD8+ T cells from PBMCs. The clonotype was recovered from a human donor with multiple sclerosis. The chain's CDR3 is CASSYIVTTSKPSGNTIYF. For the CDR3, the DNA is TGTGCCAGCAGTTACATTGTAACAACTTCCAAACCCTCTGGAAACACCATATATTTT.